This note documents a single TCR beta chain sequence. Its antigen is not identified. Germline CDR1 KGHSH, CDR2 LQKENI. The CDR3 length is 12 residues. The sample comes from a study of monozygotic twins with inflammatory bowel disease. Whole-study findings and limits: IBD patients share fewer clonotypes with other people than healthy twins do, especially with disease activity.

Each CDR3 protein gets one entry in TCRdb, which reprocessed the 5' RACE reads and gives no DNA. The table gives around 380,000 distinct CDR3 sequences; the top ten clones make up approximately 2.3% of it. Sequenced: blood. The chain joins TRBV18 to TRBJ2-7. This clonotype was obtained from a human donor with ulcerative colitis or Crohn's disease, or a healthy co-twin of an affected twin (not recorded which). CDR3 amino acids: CASSRSSSEQYF.